This entry lists 30 T cell receptor beta chains sequenced from one sample in a study of low-dose radiotherapy and immunotherapy resistance in tumors. Time point described: before trial treatment. Primers targeting TRAV and TRBV primed first-strand cDNA, covering alpha and beta chains. With a V-primer adapter and a constant-region primer, TCRs were amplified for about 20 PCR cycles. TCRdb ran MiXCR on the reads and lists one entry per CDR3 protein. The sample includes fewer than 90,000 distinct CDR3 sequences, approximately 20% of them seen just once. Sequenced material: PBMCs, taken before treatment. The receptors were gathered from a male donor with prostate cancer.

The sample holds many counts of this clonotype. The V gene is TRBV7-9, the J gene TRBJ2-3; D is unclear. This CDR3 region has 15 residues. CDR1 is SEHNR and CDR2 is FQNEAQ in the germline V gene (reference sequence). V lost 2 bases, J lost 3 bases, and 12 bases lay in between. CDR3 in amino acids: CASSLTAIRTDTQYF. The CDR3, as DNA: TGTGCCAGCAGCTTAACAGCTATTCGTACAGATACGCAGTATTTT.

This clonotype was found a few times. The rearrangement uses TRBV9 and TRBJ1-2; TRBD1 matches 7 bases. J gave up 2 bases and V 0 bases, and 1 base lay outside the gene matches. The CDR3 contains 14 residues. Germline values: CDR1 SGDLS, CDR2 YYNGEE. CDR3 amino acids: CASSVAGQNYGYTF. CDR3 coding DNA: TGTGCCAGCAGCGTAGCGGGACAGAACTATGGCTACACCTTC.

This clonotype occurred many times. The chain combines TRBV7-2 with TRBJ2-1, with 10 bases lining up with TRBD1. V trimming: 5 bases; J trimming: 8 bases; junction bases outside the gene matches: 12. Germline V gives CDR1 SGHTA, CDR2 FQGNSA. The CDR3 loop spans 16 amino acids. This CDR3 is CASSLTGGTGAHEQFF. The CDR3 DNA sequence: TGTGCCAGCAGCCTAACCGGGGGGACAGGGGCTCATGAGCAGTTCTTC.

This clonotype has ten or more counts. The gene calls are TRBV12-3 or TRBV12-4 and TRBJ2-7, with D hard to call. This CDR3 is built from 14 residues. The V and J ends lost 0 bases and 3 bases respectively, with 9 bases between them. CDR3 region: CASSLAIGHYEQYF. The CDR3 coding sequence is TGTGCCAGCAGTTTAGCTATCGGGCACTACGAGCAGTACTTC.

The table lists this clonotype with many counts. The chain couples TRBV12-3 or TRBV12-4 to TRBJ1-2; TRBD1 matches at 7 bases. With V trimmed by 5 bases and J by 4 bases, 10 bases remained unmatched. The CDR3 is 15 residues long. The CDR3 DNA is TGTGCCAGCAGTAGAACAGGGGATCGGAGCTATGGCTACACCTTC. Its protein product is CASSRTGDRSYGYTF.

The J gene is TRBJ2-1, the V gene TRBV10-1, with 10 bases fitting TRBD2. Unmatched junction bases numbered 5, after V lost 3 bases and J lost 3 bases. The germline CDR1 and CDR2 sequences are WNHNN and SYGVQD (reference sequence). The CDR3 is 16 amino acids. The DNA for the CDR3 is TGCGCCAGCAGTGACGGACTAGCGGCTTTCTACAATGAGCAGTTCTTC. It specifies CASSDGLAAFYNEQFF.

Many counts were recorded for this clonotype. This chain joins TRBV2 and TRBJ1-1; D gene uncertain. The CDR3 length is 13 residues. Germline CDR1 is SNHLY and CDR2 is FYNNEI. The germline V and J ends were trimmed by 3 bases and 3 bases, with 8 bases remaining between them. In DNA, the CDR3 is TGTGCCAGCAGTGAGGTCCGGGACACTGAAGCTTTCTTT. Translated, it gives CASSEVRDTEAFF.

The chain is built from TRBV30 and TRBJ1-3; D is unclear. Germline lookup yields CDR1 GTSNPN and CDR2 SVGIG (reference sequence). The length of the CDR3 is 14 residues. The V gene lost 1 base and the J gene lost 0 bases, with 7 bases spanning the gap. CDR3 in DNA: TGTGCCTGGAGTGCGACATACTCTGGAAACACCATATATTTT. Protein sequence: CAWSATYSGNTIYF.

As for this clonotype: This likely came from a read error, as a far larger clone is one base away. CDR3 residues: CASRATTSDRVKMEFF. In DNA form, the CDR3 reads TGTGCCAGCAGGGCAACCACCAGCGACAGGGTGAAGATGGAGTTCTTC. The chain has TRBV2 and TRBJ2-5; 7 nucleotides align to TRBD1. Germline loops: CDR1 SNHLY, CDR2 FYNNEI. The CDR3 is 16 amino acids.

This rearrangement joins TRBV28 to TRBJ2-5; TRBD1 aligns across 8 bases. Germline V lookup: CDR1 MDHEN, CDR2 SYDVKM. V lost 6 bases to trimming and J lost 4 bases; unmatched junction nucleotides: 4. The CDR3 covers 13 residues. CDR3 nucleotides: TGTGCCAGCAGCAGACAGGGGCCAGAGACCCAGTACTTC. Encoded protein: CASSRQGPETQYF.

This clonotype was counted many times. The CDR3 nucleotides are TGCGCCAGCAGCCAACCGGGGACTAGTAGTACGCAGTATTTT. This sequence encodes CASSQPGTSSTQYF. The chain combines TRBV4-3 with TRBJ2-3; 8 positions agree with TRBD2. Germline V gene data show CDR1 as LGHNA and CDR2 as YSLEER. The V segment lost 2 bases and the J segment 8 bases; nucleotides outside the gene matches: 6. The CDR3 is 14 amino acids.

In this sample, this clonotype turned up many times. This rearrangement joins TRBV12-3 or TRBV12-4 to TRBJ2-1; D remains ambiguous. The length of the CDR3 is 16 residues. The V end was cut by 2 bases, the J end by 0 bases, with 11 bases between. The chain's CDR3 is CASSLLEESSYNEQFF. Written as DNA, the CDR3 is TGTGCCAGCAGTTTACTCGAAGAATCCTCCTACAATGAGCAGTTCTTC.

In its sample, this clonotype was seen many times. This rearrangement joins TRBV6-6 to TRBJ1-5; a weak D match, TRBD1 (5 bases). Germline loops: CDR1 MNHNY, CDR2 SVGAGI (reference sequence). The CDR3 is made up of 17 amino acids. Trimming took 5 bases from V and 9 from J, leaving 26 bases between them. CDR3 DNA sequence: TGTGCCAGCAGTAAGCTGGGACTCAGACAAACTCAACGGCCCCAGCATTTT. Protein sequence: CASSKLGLRQTQRPQHF.

This clonotype was recorded at least ten times. The gene calls are TRBV7-9 and TRBJ1-1; D is unclear. Trimming took 5 bases from V and 11 from J, leaving 15 bases between them. The CDR3 loop spans 12 amino acids. Germline V CDR1 and CDR2: SEHNR, FQNEAQ (reference sequence). In DNA, the CDR3 is TGTGCCAGCAGCCTTGCTGGGTGGCCGGCTTTCTTT. Translation: CASSLAGWPAFF.

This clonotype showed up many times. The chain recombines TRBV20-1 with TRBJ1-2; D is unresolved. There are 15 residues in the CDR3. Germline CDR1 reads DFQATT; CDR2 reads SNEGSKA (reference sequence). The V end was cut by 1 base, the J end by 2 bases, with 14 bases between. CDR3 nucleotide sequence: TGCAGTGCTAGAGTGGCCTCCTCGGGCAACTATGGCTACACCTTC. Protein: CSARVASSGNYGYTF.

This clonotype was counted many times. The genes are TRBV14 and TRBJ2-2; tentatively, D is TRBD1 (5 bases). The germline V and J ends were trimmed by 4 bases and 5 bases, with 11 bases remaining between them. Looked up from germline, CDR1 is SGHDN and CDR2 is FVKESK. The CDR3 totals 14 residues. CDR3 sequence reads: CASSLMKGTGELFF. The CDR3 DNA follows: TGTGCCAGCAGCCTTATGAAGGGGACCGGGGAGCTGTTTTTT. The whole variable domain, filled in from reference TRBV14 and TRBJ2-2, reads EAGVTQFPSHSVIEKGQTVTLRCDPISGHDNLYWYRRVMGKEIKFLLHFVKESKQDESGMPNNRFLAERTGGTYSTLKVQPAELEDSGVYFCASSLMKGTGELFFGEGSRLTVL.

In this sample, this clonotype turned up many times. The rearrangement joins TRBV7-3 to TRBJ2-1; TRBD2 matches at 11 bases. The CDR3 extends over 15 amino acids. The ends lost 5 bases at V and 4 bases at J; junction bases unmatched: 4. The germline gives CDR1 SGHTA, CDR2 FQGTGA. Here the CDR3 reads CASSLGTSGYNEQFF. CDR3 DNA sequence: TGTGCCAGCAGCCTCGGGACTAGCGGATACAATGAGCAGTTCTTC. The full variable domain, in which reference TRBV7-3 and TRBJ2-1 provide the parts outside the CDR3, is GAGVSQTPSNKVTEKGKYVELRCDPISGHTALYWYRQSLGQGPEFLIYFQGTGAADDSGLPNDRFFAVRPEGSVSTLKIQRTERGDSAVYLCASSLGTSGYNEQFFGPGTRLTVL.

There are many counts of this clonotype. The chain joins TRBV14 to TRBJ2-5, with TRBD2 as a possible D gene (6 bases). Between the trimmed V and J ends, which lost 0 bases and 0 bases, there was a span of 11 bases. CDR1 SGHDN and CDR2 FVKESK come from the germline V gene. The length of the CDR3 is 16 residues. The CDR3, as DNA: TGTGCCAGCAGCCAAGATATCGCGGGGTACCAAGAGACCCAGTACTTC. It encodes CASSQDIAGYQETQYF.

This chain joins TRBV29-1 and TRBJ1-2, with D possibly matching TRBD1 (5 bases). The germline gives CDR1 SQVTM, CDR2 ANQGSEA. The V end lost 0 bases, the J end lost 4 bases, and 12 bases lay between the germline ends. The CDR3 runs 14 residues. The CDR3 is CSVEDLGRAYGYTF. In DNA form, the CDR3 reads TGCAGCGTTGAAGATCTGGGCAGGGCCTATGGCTACACCTTC. The whole variable domain, remainder taken from reference TRBV29-1 and TRBJ1-2, is SAVISQKPSRDICQRGTSLTIQCQVDSQVTMMFWYRQQPGQSLTLIATANQGSEATYESGFVIDKFPISRPNLTFSTLTVSNMSPEDSSIYLCSVEDLGRAYGYTFGSGTRLTVV.

The sample holds many counts of this clonotype. The rearrangement links TRBV14 to TRBJ1-4; no reliable D call. Germline values: CDR1 SGHDN, CDR2 FVKESK. V was clipped by 4 bases and J by 5 bases, with 14 bases between them. This CDR3 contains 15 residues. CDR3 protein: CASSPTLFGNEKLFF. In nucleotides, the CDR3 is TGTGCCAGCAGCCCCACCCTCTTTGGAAATGAAAAACTGTTTTTT.

This clonotype was recorded many times. The J gene is TRBJ1-4, the V gene TRBV7-6, with TRBD1 matching 9 bases. The junction had 5 bases not matched to a gene; V was cut back by 3 bases and J by 9 bases. The length of the CDR3 is 14 residues. The germline gives CDR1 SGHVS, CDR2 FNYEAQ. Here the CDR3 reads CASSLGTGPQKLFF. CDR3 bases: TGTGCCAGCAGCTTGGGGACAGGGCCTCAAAAACTGTTTTTT.

The CDR3 sequence is CASSELGPDTQYF. Here the CDR3 DNA reads TGTGCCAGCAGCGAGCTCGGCCCAGATACGCAGTATTTT. This chain joins TRBV19 and TRBJ2-3; D unresolved. The CDR3 covers 13 residues. The ends were cut back, 9 bases at V and 4 bases at J, with 14 bases in the middle. Germline values: CDR1 LNHDA, CDR2 SQIVND (reference sequence).

A word on this clonotype: A much larger clone lies a single base off, so this may be a read error. It is likely a read error, because the conserved phenylalanine at the end of the CDR3 is missing. The chain carries TRBV20-1 and TRBJ2-3, with 10 positions matching TRBD2. The CDR3 sequence is 15 residues long. J was trimmed by 7 bases and V by 0 bases; bases with no gene match: 7. Germline CDR1 DFQATT, CDR2 SNEGSKA (reference sequence). CDR3 amino acids: CSARDQAGGLHTQYI. CDR3 bases: TGCAGTGCTAGAGACCAAGCGGGGGGGCTTCATACGCAGTATATT.

In the case of this clonotype: The junction departs from the called germline gene at one end, perhaps through a read error. The chain recombines TRBV27 with TRBJ2-7, with TRBD1 identical over 12 bases. CDR1 and CDR2 (germline): MNHEY, SMNVEV (reference sequence). The CDR3 extends over 14 amino acids. This CDR3 is CDSSAGTGGDEQYF. CDR3 sequence (DNA): TGTGACAGCAGTGCGGGGACAGGGGGCGACGAGCAGTACTTC.

The table lists this clonotype with many counts. The rearrangement links TRBV7-9 to TRBJ2-5; D is undetermined. CDR3 length: 12 amino acids. CDR1 SEHNR and CDR2 FQNEAQ come from the germline V gene (reference sequence). Trimming cost V 5 bases and J 2 bases, with 6 bases left between them. The CDR3 coding sequence is TGTGCCAGCAGCATCCTTCAAGAGACCCAGTACTTC. Its translation: CASSILQETQYF.

This clonotype has ten or more counts. This sequence joins TRBV5-1 and TRBJ2-7; TRBD1 aligns across 9 bases. Germline V CDR1 and CDR2: SGHRS, YFSETQ. The CDR3 has 13 residues. V was clipped by 3 bases and J by 6 bases; unmatched bases: 4. The CDR3 spells CASSSGTGTEQYF. The CDR3 coding sequence is TGCGCCAGCAGCTCCGGGACAGGGACCGAGCAGTACTTC.

About this clonotype: It differs at one base from a far larger clone, so likely a read error. It is likely a read error, because the conserved phenylalanine at the end of the CDR3 is missing. V gene TRBV5-3 combines with J gene TRBJ2-1; 11 positions agree with TRBD2. TRBV5-3 belongs to the ORF category, with a function that is uncertain. The J segment lost 7 bases and the V segment lost 8 bases, leaving 11 bases of the junction unmatched. This CDR3 spans 15 amino acids. The chain's CDR3 is CASRWSLAGENEQFY. CDR3 in DNA: TGTGCCAGCAGATGGTCACTAGCGGGGGAGAATGAGCAGTTCTAC.

About this clonotype: A much larger clone differs from this one at a single base, so this may be a read error. V usage is TRBV7-9 and J usage is TRBJ1-4, with TRBD1 matching over 7 bases. Trimming took 5 bases from V and 3 from J; bases not matched to a gene: 3. This CDR3 is built from 14 residues. Germline V gene lookup returns CDR1 SEHNR and CDR2 FQNEAQ (reference sequence). The CDR3, as DNA: TGTGCCAGCAGCCTGACAGGGCCTAATGAAAAACTGTTTTTT. Translated: CASSLTGPNEKLFF.

The chain combines TRBV18 with TRBJ2-5, with a possible D match to TRBD1 (6 bases). Germline V gene data show CDR1 as KGHSH and CDR2 as LQKENI. This CDR3 contains 16 residues. Trimming pared 3 bases from V and 5 bases from J, leaving 19 bases between. Here the CDR3 reads CASSPASGGRGETQYF. In DNA form, the CDR3 reads TGTGCCAGCTCACCTGCCTCTGGGGGCCGGGGCGAGACCCAGTACTTC.

This clonotype was recorded at least ten times. The chain couples TRBV18 to TRBJ2-2, with D maybe TRBD1 (5 bases). The CDR3 is 14 residues long. Germline V lookup: CDR1 KGHSH, CDR2 LQKENI. Trimming stripped 3 bases from V and 5 bases from J, with 10 bases between. The CDR3 DNA reads as TGTGCCAGCTCACCGGGGCGGCCGACCGGGGAGCTGTTTTTT. Amino acid sequence: CASSPGRPTGELFF.